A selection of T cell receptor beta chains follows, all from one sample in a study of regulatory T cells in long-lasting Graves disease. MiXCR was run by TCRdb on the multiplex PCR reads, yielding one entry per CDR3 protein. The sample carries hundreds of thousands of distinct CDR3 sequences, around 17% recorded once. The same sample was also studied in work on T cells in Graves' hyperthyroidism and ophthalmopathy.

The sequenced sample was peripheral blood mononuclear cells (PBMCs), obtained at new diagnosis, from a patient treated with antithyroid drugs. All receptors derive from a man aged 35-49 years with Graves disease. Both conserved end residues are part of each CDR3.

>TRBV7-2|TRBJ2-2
CASSLNIGPTGELFF
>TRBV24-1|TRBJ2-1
CATSEPGPASYNEQFF
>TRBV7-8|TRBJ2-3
CASSTGTYTDTQYF
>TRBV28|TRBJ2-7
CASSALGAGSYEQYF
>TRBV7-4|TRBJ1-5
CASSLQRGTPRQPQHF
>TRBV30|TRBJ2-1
CAWSDESNRANNEQFF
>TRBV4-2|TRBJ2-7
CASSQDGISGVSYEQYF
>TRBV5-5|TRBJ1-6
CASSLTGGESPLHF
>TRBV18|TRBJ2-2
CASSPDRTGELFF
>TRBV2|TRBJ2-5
CATQGEETQYF
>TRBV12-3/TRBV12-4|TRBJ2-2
CASSLNSGGATGELFF
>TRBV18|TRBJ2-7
CASSPRGAGLLQEQYF
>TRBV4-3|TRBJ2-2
CASSQEPLSSAGGYTGELFF
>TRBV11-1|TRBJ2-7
CASSTTFNSYEQYF
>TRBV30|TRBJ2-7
CAWSADSFTSYEQYF
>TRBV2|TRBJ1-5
CASTGRDWYQPQHF
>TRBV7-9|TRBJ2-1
CASSLALAGGNNEQFF
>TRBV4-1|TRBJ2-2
CASSQTETGELFF
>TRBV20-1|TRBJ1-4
CSASTGGITNEKLFF
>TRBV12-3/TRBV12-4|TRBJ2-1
CASIRRPSGDLSSYNEQFF
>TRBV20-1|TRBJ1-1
CSAPTPGGTVEAFF
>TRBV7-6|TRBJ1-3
CASSFSPPSGLVAGNTIYF
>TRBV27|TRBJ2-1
CASSLYSGGPYNEQFF
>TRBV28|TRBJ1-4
CASSLSVSREKLFF
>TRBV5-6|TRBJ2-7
CASSSWTGHTYEQYF
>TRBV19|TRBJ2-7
CASSSTGGWYF
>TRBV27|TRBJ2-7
CASGLLGTYEQYF
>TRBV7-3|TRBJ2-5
CASSVSGSGTQYF
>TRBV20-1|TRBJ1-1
CSAPVQQDTEAFF
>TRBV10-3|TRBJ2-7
CAISETGSSYEQYF
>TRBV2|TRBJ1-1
CASSQQGAMNTEAFF
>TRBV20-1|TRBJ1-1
CSASNNRAVDIAEAFF
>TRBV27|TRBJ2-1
CASSRRGGRYEQFF
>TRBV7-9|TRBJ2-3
CASRPGQGFEDTQYF
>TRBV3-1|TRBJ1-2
CASSQTWDSYGYTF
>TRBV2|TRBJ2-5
CASSGLLAQETQYF
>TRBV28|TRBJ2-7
CASSLGTGEQYF
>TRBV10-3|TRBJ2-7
CATSEDLGNYEQYF
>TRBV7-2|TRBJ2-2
CASSSTDTGELFF
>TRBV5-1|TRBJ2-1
CASSPGQARDEQFF
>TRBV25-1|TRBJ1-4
CASSETGQGNEKLFF
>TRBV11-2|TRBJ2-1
CASSTRTRTYNEQFF
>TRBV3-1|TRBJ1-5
CASSQALQNQPQHF
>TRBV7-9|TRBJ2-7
CASSSTSPGQGSSYEQYF